The source of this T cell receptor beta chain is a study of monozygotic twins with inflammatory bowel disease. From germline, CDR1 is DFQATT and CDR2 SNEGSKA (reference sequence). CDR3 length equals 15 residues. Every TCR library drew on about 3,700 ng of total RNA. Using the 5' RACE reads, TCRdb records one entry per CDR3 protein without DNA. This sample contains 300,000 to 400,000 distinct CDR3 sequences. This sequence originates from a human donor with ulcerative colitis or Crohn's disease, or a healthy co-twin of an affected twin (not recorded which). J is TRBJ2-7 and V is TRBV20-1; no DNA is available, so the TRBD2 call from TCRdb remains unchecked. Input material: blood. CDR3 sequence reads: CSALSGRAVSYEQYF.